This T cell receptor (beta chain) was found in a study of patients and donors after allogeneic stem cell transplantation. Germline CDR1 and CDR2: MNHEY and SMNVEV (reference sequence). V dropped 7 bases and J dropped 5 bases, with 15 bases sitting between them. The CDR3 runs to 14 residues. This clonotype was counted a few times. MiXCR was run by TCRdb on the RT-PCR reads, yielding one entry per CDR3 protein. The sample has just over 55,000 distinct CDR3 sequences, 13% seen once. This sequence was found in a human donor who was either an allogeneic HSCT recipient or a stem cell or donor lymphocyte infusion donor (not recorded which). It is not recorded whose cells these are; they may come from a transplant donor. The sample consisted of blood, either unsorted or a sorted T cell fraction (not recorded which). This chain links TRBV27 with TRBJ2-1, with D perhaps assigned TRBD1 or TRBD2 (5 bases each). The CDR3 DNA reads TGTGCCAGCACGCTTCAACTGGGGGACAATGAGCAGTTCTTC. Translation: CASTLQLGDNEQFF.